This T cell receptor (beta chain) was captured in a study of PD-1 blockade in classical Hodgkin lymphoma. Overall study results and limits: Diversity similar to that of newly diagnosed patients was seen at baseline in complete responders.

The CDR3 sequence is 17 residues long. Germline CDR1 is LGHNT and CDR2 is FRNRAP. V gave up 0 bases and J gave up 7 bases; unmatched junction bases: 10. Every single patient, without exception, relapsed after autologous stem cell transplantation, and brentuximab vedotin exposure varied. Sequencing used immunoSEQ multiplex PCR; TCRdb keeps in-frame clones, though not all of them. The sample consists of 30,000 to 40,000 clones, around 80% of them appearing once. This clone is a singleton in its sample. Its antigen is undetermined. This sequence was found in a human donor with classical Hodgkin lymphoma. The rearrangement uses TRBV12-5 and TRBJ1-4, with 8 bases lining up with TRBD1. This sample comprised peripheral blood mononuclear cells (PBMCs), obtained before the second cycle of nivolumab. CDR3 in DNA: TGTGCTAGTGGTTTGGTACTGACAGGGGAAGAGGGTGAAAAACTGTTTTTT. As protein: CASGLVLTGEEGEKLFF.